This T cell receptor beta chain was captured by sequencing in a study of shared clonotypes between healthy human individuals. Data came from immunoSEQ multiplex PCR; TCRdb stores just in-frame clones and leaves some out. Of about 2.4 million clones detected, approximately 93% appear once; the ten largest clones hold 0.35% to 0.45%. There are 13 residues in the CDR3. V was clipped by 3 bases and J by 11 bases, with 14 bases between them. CDR1 is MDHEN and CDR2 is SYDVKM in the germline V gene. The chain is built from TRBV28 and TRBJ1-5, with unresolved D. The sample consisted of naive CD4+ T cells from PBMCs. The subset was: CD45RA+ positively selected. The TCR sequence derives from a man between 18 and 29 years old in good health. Some clones in this sample may be carry-over from other donors' samples. As DNA, the CDR3 is TGTGCCAGCAGTTTCGGCCTCCTCCCGACCCAGCATTTT. Its translation is CASSFGLLPTQHF.